These 23 T cell receptor beta chains were sequenced from one sample in a study of T-cell reconstitution after alpha-beta-depleted transplantation in children. Using unique molecular identifiers, the investigators prepared the TCRbeta library. TCRdb itself ran the PCR reads through MiXCR, one entry per CDR3 protein. The table lists some 350,000 distinct CDR3 sequences, under 20% of them singletons. Sequencing used PBMCs, mostly from graft donor cells, obtained 360 days after TCRalphabeta/CD19-depleted stem cell transplant. These TCRs come from a male patient between 2 and 9 years old who had a stem cell transplant for acute lymphoblastic leukemia, so the T cells may come from the graft donor.

The chain couples TRBV7-2 to TRBJ2-7; 8 bases are shared with TRBD2. J lost 2 bases, V lost 1 base, and 10 bases had no gene match. Germline V lookup: CDR1 SGHTA, CDR2 FQGNSA. The CDR3 spans 17 residues. The CDR3 reads CASSLGPSGSGAYEQYF. CDR3 nucleotide sequence: TGTGCCAGCAGCTTAGGTCCTAGCGGGTCAGGGGCCTACGAGCAGTACTTC. Complete variable domain (other parts from reference TRBV7-2 and TRBJ2-7): GAGVSQSPSNKVTEKGKDVELRCDPISGHTALYWYRQSLGQGLEFLIYFQGNSAPDKSGLPSDRFSAERTGGSVSTLTIQRTQQEDSAVYLCASSLGPSGSGAYEQYFGPGTRLTVT.

J is TRBJ2-6 and V is TRBV6-2 or TRBV6-3, with TRBD2 as a possible D gene (6 bases). The CDR3 is 18 residues long. Deletions cut 4 bases from V and 0 bases from J, with 16 bases between. Germline CDR1 and CDR2: MNHEY and SVGEGT. CDR3 coding DNA: TGTGCCAGCAGTTGGAGGGCCCCCCTTAGCTCTGGGGCCAACGTCCTGACTTTC. Translated: CASSWRAPLSSGANVLTF.

Ten or more counts support this clonotype. The CDR3 nucleotides read TGTGCCACCAGCATTGTCCCGGGACTAGCGCTCACCTACGAGCAGTACTTC. This translates into CATSIVPGLALTYEQYF. The rearrangement uses TRBV15 and TRBJ2-7; 10 bases line up with TRBD2. Germline trimming cut 4 bases from V and 2 bases from J; bases unmatched to any gene: 11. The germline gives CDR1 LNHNV, CDR2 YYDKDF (reference sequence). There are 17 residues in the CDR3.

This clonotype occurred many times. The V gene is TRBV15, the J gene TRBJ1-4; D unresolved. The length of the CDR3 is 15 residues. Trimming shortened V by 6 bases and J by 8 bases, and 19 bases separated the two germline ends. CDR1 is LNHNV, CDR2 YYDKDF, per germline (reference sequence). CDR3 in DNA: TGTGCCACCAGTCATCTTGGCCTTGGGCAGGAAAAACTGTTTTTT. Encoded protein: CATSHLGLGQEKLFF.

This clonotype showed up many times. The chain links TRBV29-1 to TRBJ2-3; D ambiguous. CDR3 length equals 13 residues. Germline CDR1 is SQVTM and CDR2 is ANQGSEA. V lost 5 bases and J lost 1, with 10 bases in between. The CDR3 region has the DNA TGCAGCGTTACCTTAGGAGGCACAGATACGCAGTATTTT. This codes for CSVTLGGTDTQYF.

The chain is built from TRBV5-1 and TRBJ2-5; 8 bases match TRBD2. With 1 base clipped from V and 6 bases from J, the junction kept 11 bases outside the gene matches. Germline values: CDR1 SGHRS, CDR2 YFSETQ. This CDR3 comprises 16 residues. In nucleotides, the CDR3 is TGCGCCAGCAGCTTGTTAGTCGGCCGGGAGGGGAAGACCCAGTACTTC. This sequence encodes CASSLLVGREGKTQYF.

The sample holds a few counts of this clonotype. V and J are TRBV10-3 and TRBJ2-7; 8 nucleotides match TRBD1. CDR1 is ENHRY and CDR2 is SYGVKD in the germline V gene. J gave up 6 bases and V 4 bases, and 5 bases lay outside the gene matches. The CDR3 covers 13 residues. The DNA of the CDR3 is TGTGCCATCAGTGGACAGGGGCTGGCCGAGCAGTACTTC. Protein product: CAISGQGLAEQYF.

This CDR3 is CASSSYLADTQYF. CDR3 sequence (DNA): TGCGCCAGCAGCTCCTATTTGGCAGATACGCAGTATTTT. V is TRBV5-1 and J is TRBJ2-3; D uncertain. The CDR3 is made up of 13 amino acids. V dropped 3 bases and J dropped 4 bases, with 9 bases sitting between them. CDR1 is SGHRS and CDR2 is YFSETQ in the germline V gene.

The table lists this clonotype with a few counts. The chain has TRBV7-6 and TRBJ1-5, with D perhaps TRBD1 (6 bases). Trimming shortened V by 0 bases and J by 8 bases, and 17 bases separated the two germline ends. Germline V gene sequence: CDR1 SGHVS, CDR2 FNYEAQ. The CDR3 contains 16 residues. As DNA, the CDR3 is TGTGCCAGCAGCTTAGCCCCCCCAGGGGTTTTAGAGCCCCAGCATTTT. It is translated as CASSLAPPGVLEPQHF.

This clonotype was seen only a few times. This rearrangement joins TRBV10-3 to TRBJ2-2, with TRBD2 matching over 7 bases. V was clipped by 9 bases and J by 1 base; unmatched bases: 5. Germline V gives CDR1 ENHRY, CDR2 SYGVKD. This CDR3 is built from 14 residues. The CDR3 reads CAMGRERNTGELFF. Written as DNA, the CDR3 is TGTGCCATGGGGCGGGAGCGGAACACCGGGGAGCTGTTTTTT.

This clonotype was observed a few times. The chain joins TRBV20-1 to TRBJ1-1; maybe TRBD1 (6 bases). V was cut by 5 bases and J by 3 bases, with 13 bases left in between. Germline V gene sequence: CDR1 DFQATT, CDR2 SNEGSKA (reference sequence). This CDR3 contains 13 residues. CDR3 sequence reads: CSARDKMDTEAFF. Written as DNA, the CDR3 is TGCAGTGCTCGGGACAAGATGGACACTGAAGCTTTCTTT.

This clonotype was found a few times. This sequence joins TRBV4-3 and TRBJ2-5; the match to TRBD1 covers 7 bases. In germline, CDR1 is LGHNA, CDR2 YSLEER. V gave up 4 bases and J gave up 0 bases; unmatched junction bases: 2. CDR3 length: 14 amino acids. In DNA, the CDR3 is TGCGCCAGCAGCCCACAGGGGCACCAAGAGACCCAGTACTTC. Translated, it gives CASSPQGHQETQYF.

On this clonotype itself: A much larger clone is a single base away; this may be a read error. The chain carries TRBV12-3 or TRBV12-4 and TRBJ1-5, with TRBD1 identical over 7 bases. The CDR3 runs 14 residues. CDR3 residues: CASSLRQGNQPEHF. The CDR3 DNA reads as TGTGCCAGCAGTCTGCGACAGGGCAATCAGCCCGAGCATTTT.

The chain carries TRBV3-1 and TRBJ2-1; a weak D match, TRBD1 (6 bases). CDR1 is LGHDT, CDR2 YNNKEL, per germline (reference sequence). V lost 2 bases to trimming and J lost 4 bases, with 18 bases between them. The CDR3 covers 17 residues. In nucleotides, the CDR3 is TGTGCCAGCAGCCAACCCCGGCAGGGTAGGGGGTACAATGAGCAGTTCTTC. Translated, it gives CASSQPRQGRGYNEQFF.

This clonotype was observed a few times. This chain joins TRBV4-1 and TRBJ2-5; D unclear. Trimming cost V 5 bases and J 7 bases, with 14 bases left between them. CDR3 length equals 13 residues. Germline CDR1 MGHRA, CDR2 YSYEKL. CDR3 residues: CASSSERLGTQYF. CDR3 bases: TGCGCCAGCAGCTCGGAAAGGTTGGGGACCCAGTACTTC.

This clonotype was seen repeatedly, ten times or more. This chain links TRBV4-1 with TRBJ2-7; perhaps TRBD1 as D (6 bases). The germline V gene has CDR1 MGHRA and CDR2 YSYEKL. There are 13 residues in the CDR3. The germline V and J ends were trimmed by 3 bases and 4 bases, with 10 bases remaining between them. CDR3 bases: TGCGCCAGCAGCCAGGCAGGGGCGTACGAGCAGTACTTC. Residues: CASSQAGAYEQYF.

Ten or more counts support this clonotype. This chain connects TRBV28 to TRBJ2-7; D gene ambiguous. The CDR3 is made up of 12 amino acids. Germline V CDR1 and CDR2: MDHEN, SYDVKM. Deletions cut 1 base from V and 6 bases from J, with 7 bases between. As DNA, the CDR3 is TGTGCCAGCAGTTTATTAGACGCCGAGCAGTACTTC. Its protein product is CASSLLDAEQYF. The entire variable domain, with the rest obtained from reference TRBV28 and TRBJ2-7, is as follows: DVKVTQSSRYLVKRTGEKVFLECVQDMDHENMFWYRQDPGLGLRLIYFSYDVKMKEKGDIPEGYSVSREKKERFSLILESASTNQTSMYLCASSLLDAEQYFGPGTRLTVT.

This clonotype has just a few counts. This chain connects TRBV9 to TRBJ2-3; 12 positions match TRBD2. The germline CDR1 and CDR2 sequences are SGDLS and YYNGEE. V dropped 0 bases and J dropped 5; count of bases not matched to a gene: 7. The CDR3 contains 17 residues. This CDR3 reads CASSVDPSGRALDTQYF. CDR3 coding DNA: TGTGCCAGCAGCGTAGATCCTAGCGGGAGGGCCTTAGATACGCAGTATTTT.

This clonotype has just a few counts. The gene calls are TRBV28 and TRBJ2-3, with TRBD2 matching over 9 bases. Germline trimming cut 5 bases from V and 1 base from J; bases unmatched to any gene: 4. In germline, CDR1 is MDHEN, CDR2 SYDVKM. The CDR3 covers 15 residues. CDR3 DNA sequence: TGTGCCAGCAGTATACTAGCGGGTGGCACAGATACGCAGTATTTT. Its translation: CASSILAGGTDTQYF.

This clonotype was found a few times. The chain is built from TRBV10-3 and TRBJ1-2, with D hard to call. Germline V lookup: CDR1 ENHRY, CDR2 SYGVKD. The CDR3 has 11 residues. V lost 0 bases and J lost 14, with 10 bases in between. The CDR3 DNA sequence: TGTGCCATCAGTGAGTCCCTGGGAGTTACCTTC. This sequence encodes CAISESLGVTF.

This clonotype was counted many times. The chain recombines TRBV29-1 with TRBJ2-1, with 8 bases identical to TRBD2. Germline V gives CDR1 SQVTM, CDR2 ANQGSEA. The CDR3 covers 17 residues. After removal of 2 bases from V and 7 bases from J, the junction contained 16 bases not matched to a gene. In nucleotides, the CDR3 is TGCAGCGTTGAAAGTCGGGTAGGAGCGGGAGTGAGGAATGAGCAGTTCTTC. This encodes CSVESRVGAGVRNEQFF.

The rearrangement joins TRBV9 to TRBJ2-1; D is possibly TRBD2 (7 bases). V gave up 0 bases and J gave up 0 bases, with 16 bases separating them. Per germline, CDR1 SGDLS and CDR2 YYNGEE. CDR3 length: 18 amino acids. For the CDR3, the DNA is TGTGCCAGCAGCGTAGCGAGGGGGGGAGGTAGCTCCTACAATGAGCAGTTCTTC. Its protein is CASSVARGGGSSYNEQFF.

The chain is built from TRBV18 and TRBJ2-3, with D possibly TRBD1 on 6 matching bases. The CDR3 is 13 residues long. Germline V CDR1 and CDR2: KGHSH, LQKENI. Trimming removed 6 bases at V and 3 bases at J, with 10 bases between. CDR3 bases: TGTGCCAGCTCTCCCGGACAGACAGATACGCAGTATTTT. Its protein is CASSPGQTDTQYF.